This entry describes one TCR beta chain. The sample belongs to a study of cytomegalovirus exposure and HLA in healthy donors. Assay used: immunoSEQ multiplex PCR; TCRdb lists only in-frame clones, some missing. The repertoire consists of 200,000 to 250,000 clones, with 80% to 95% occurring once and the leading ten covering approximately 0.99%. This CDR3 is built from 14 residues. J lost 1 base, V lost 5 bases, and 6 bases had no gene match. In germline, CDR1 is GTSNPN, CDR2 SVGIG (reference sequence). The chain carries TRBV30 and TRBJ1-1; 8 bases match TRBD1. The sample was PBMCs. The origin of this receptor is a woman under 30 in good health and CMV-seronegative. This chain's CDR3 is CAWEAGQGNTEAFF. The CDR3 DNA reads TGTGCCTGGGAAGCCGGACAGGGGAACACTGAAGCTTTCTTT.